The rows below give T cell receptor beta chains drawn from one sample of a study of CD8 T cells in Susac syndrome. Each CDR3 protein gets one entry after TCRdb re-called the immunoSEQ multiplex PCR reads with MiXCR. The sample lists 300,000 to 350,000 distinct CDR3 sequences; about 91% were seen once. Sequencing input: CD4+ T cells from PBMCs. Source of these receptors: a human donor with multiple sclerosis. Both conserved end residues are part of each CDR3. D genes are given only for firm matches. Not every row has a clone size; where given, it reads once, few, many or a size class.

d_call	v_call	j_call	clone_size	cdr3_nt	cdr3_aa
.	TRBV3-1	TRBJ2-1	.	TGTGCCAGCAGCCAGGGACCATCCGCAACACAGTTCTTC	CASSQGPSATQFF
TRBD1	TRBV2	TRBJ2-3	.	TGTGCCAGCAAGGCTGACAGGGGCCGTTCAGATACGCAGTATTTT	CASKADRGRSDTQYF
TRBD2	TRBV20-1	TRBJ2-7	.	TGCAGTGCTAATGGGGCTAGCGGCAACCCCTACGAGCAGTACTTC	CSANGASGNPYEQYF
.	TRBV19	TRBJ2-1	.	TGTGCCAGTAGTACTGGATCGGGGGCCTATGAGCAGTTCTTC	CASSTGSGAYEQFF
.	TRBV30	TRBJ1-1	.	TGTGCCTGGAGTGTAAAGGGGGTTACTGAAGCTTTCTTT	CAWSVKGVTEAFF
TRBD2	TRBV6-1	TRBJ2-2	.	TGTGCCAGCCCCGCACGGCGGGAGGTCGGCACCGGGGAGCTGTTTTTT	CASPARREVGTGELFF
.	TRBV5-1	TRBJ2-1	.	TGCGCCAGCAGCTTGGAAGGTAGATTCGGGAATGAGCAGTTCTTC	CASSLEGRFGNEQFF
TRBD2	TRBV6-5	TRBJ2-1	.	TGTGCCAGCAGGGGGACTAGGTATAATGAGCAGTTCTTC	CASRGTRYNEQFF
TRBD1	TRBV11-2	TRBJ2-1	once	TGTGCCAGCAGCCCTGGGACAGTTAACAATGAGCAGTTCTTC	CASSPGTVNNEQFF
TRBD1	TRBV6-6	TRBJ2-1	.	TGTGCCAGCAGTATACAGGGGGATGAGCAGTTCTTC	CASSIQGDEQFF
TRBD2	TRBV20-1	TRBJ2-5	.	TGCAGTGCTCCAACTAGCGGGAGATCAGAGACCCAGTACTTC	CSAPTSGRSETQYF
TRBD2	TRBV25-1	TRBJ2-3	.	TGTGCCAGCAGTGTCCCCGGACTAGCGACAGATACGCAGTATTTT	CASSVPGLATDTQYF
TRBD1	TRBV15	TRBJ2-1	few	TGTGCCACCAGCAGAGATCTCTTGGGACAGGGCTCCTACAATGAGCAGTTCTTC	CATSRDLLGQGSYNEQFF
.	TRBV30	TRBJ1-2	.	TGTGCCTGGAGTGTACAACAGGTCTATGGCTACACCTTC	CAWSVQQVYGYTF
.	TRBV25-1	TRBJ1-2	.	TGTGCCAGCAGTGACAGGGGCTATGGCTACACCTTC	CASSDRGYGYTF
TRBD1	TRBV29-1	TRBJ2-1	.	TGCAGCGTTGAAGGTGACAGGGTTCACGATGAGCAGTTCTTC	CSVEGDRVHDEQFF
.	TRBV7-3	TRBJ1-1	.	TGTGCCAGCAGCCGGGGGGTGAACACTGAAGCTTTCTTT	CASSRGVNTEAFF
.	TRBV19	TRBJ2-1	.	TGTGCCAGTAGTATAGAACCAGGGTTTGAGCAGTTCTTC	CASSIEPGFEQFF
TRBD2	TRBV30	TRBJ2-1	.	TGTGCCTGGAGTACCACTAGCGGGAGGCAGTTCTTC	CAWSTTSGRQFF
TRBD2	TRBV20-1	TRBJ2-1	.	TGCAGTGCCCTGCCCCCGTCTAGCGGGAGGGGTAGCTCCTACAATGAGCAGTTCTTC	CSALPPSSGRGSSYNEQFF
TRBD1	TRBV20-1	TRBJ1-6	.	TGCAGTGCTAGAGGTAGACAGGGGGCTTCACCCCTCCACTTT	CSARGRQGASPLHF
.	TRBV7-2	TRBJ1-2	.	TGTGCCAGCAGCCCCTCGAATTATGGCTACACCTTC	CASSPSNYGYTF
TRBD2	TRBV20-1	TRBJ2-3	.	TGCAGTGCTAGTCCAGCGGGGAGGGATACGCAGTATTTT	CSASPAGRDTQYF
TRBD1	TRBV18	TRBJ2-7	.	TGTGCCAGCTCGCTGTACGCCTCGATGGGGACAGGGCCCTACGAGCAGTACTTC	CASSLYASMGTGPYEQYF
TRBD2	TRBV19	TRBJ2-7	once	TGTGCCAGTCACGACAGGCGTCGGGAGGGCGAGCAGTACTTC	CASHDRRREGEQYF
.	TRBV6-1	TRBJ1-1	once	TGTGCCAGCAGGTCCCGGAGCCCGGGGGCCGCGATGAACACTGAAGCTTTCTTT	CASRSRSPGAAMNTEAFF
.	TRBV18	TRBJ1-2	.	TGTGCCAGCTCATCAAACCAGGGCTTCTATGGCTACACCTTC	CASSSNQGFYGYTF
.	TRBV3-1	TRBJ2-7	few	TGTGCCAGCAGCCGGACGCGCTCCTACGAGCAGTACTTC	CASSRTRSYEQYF
.	TRBV19	TRBJ1-1	.	TGTGCCAGTAGTATGATGAATCGGAGGGGATCGAACACTGAAGCTTTCTTT	CASSMMNRRGSNTEAFF
.	TRBV19	TRBJ2-5	.	TGTGCCAGTAGTATCCGACACGGTGTGGGGTACCAAGAGACCCAGTACTTC	CASSIRHGVGYQETQYF
TRBD2	TRBV7-9	TRBJ2-5	.	TGTGCCAGCAGCCCCGCGGGAGTAGCGGGAGGTCAAGAGACCCAGTACTTC	CASSPAGVAGGQETQYF
.	TRBV14	TRBJ2-5	.	TGTGCCAGCAGCCAAGAACCCCGCCGGGCCCAGTACTTC	CASSQEPRRAQYF
.	TRBV6-5	TRBJ2-7	.	TGTGCCAGCAGGCTCGGACGATTTGGCGACTACGAGCAGTACTTC	CASRLGRFGDYEQYF
TRBD1	TRBV5-1	TRBJ2-5	.	TGCGCCAGCAGCGGACAGGGTTTGGAGACCCAGTACTTC	CASSGQGLETQYF
.	TRBV6-5	TRBJ2-7	once	TGTGCCAGCAGTTCCGGGGGTCGGGGGACACTCTACGAGCAGTACTTC	CASSSGGRGTLYEQYF
.	TRBV7-9	TRBJ2-3	.	TGTGCCAGCAGCTCCTCGAGTGATACGCAGTATTTT	CASSSSSDTQYF
TRBD1	TRBV3-1	TRBJ2-4	.	TGTGCCAGCAGCCAAGACCGGACAGGGGGCCTGCACTTC	CASSQDRTGGLHF
.	TRBV5-1	TRBJ2-5	.	TGCGCCAGCAGACAGCTCCCTCAAGAGACCCAGTACTTC	CASRQLPQETQYF
.	TRBV6-1	TRBJ2-1	.	TGTGCCAGCAGTGAACCAGGGAGGGAGCAGTTCTTC	CASSEPGREQFF
.	TRBV24-1	TRBJ2-7	.	TGTGCCACCAGTGATTCTGGTTCCGAGCAGTACTTC	CATSDSGSEQYF
.	TRBV29-1	TRBJ1-1	.	TGCAGCGCCAACGGGGTGGCCGATGAAGCTTTCTTT	CSANGVADEAFF
TRBD2	TRBV7-8	TRBJ2-3	.	TGTGCCAGCAGCGGAGTGGGACTAGCGGGAGTGACAGATACGCAGTATTTT	CASSGVGLAGVTDTQYF
TRBD1	TRBV29-1	TRBJ2-2	once	TGCAGCGCTTCTAGGACAGGGGAGAACACCGGGGAGCTGTTTTTT	CSASRTGENTGELFF
.	TRBV20-1	TRBJ1-5	.	TGCAGTGCTAGCACAGGGTTGGATCAGCCCCAGCATTTT	CSASTGLDQPQHF
TRBD2	TRBV7-8	TRBJ2-1	.	TGTGCCAGCAGCTTAGGACTAGCAGGGCTTGGCGGCTACAATGAGCAGTTCTTC	CASSLGLAGLGGYNEQFF
.	TRBV11-2	TRBJ2-7	.	TGTGCCAGCAGCTTAGATCGGGCAGGTTCACCCTACGAGCAGTACTTC	CASSLDRAGSPYEQYF
TRBD2	TRBV14	TRBJ2-1	.	TGTGCCAGCAGCCAAGAATGGGCGGGAGAAGACAATGAGCAGTTCTTC	CASSQEWAGEDNEQFF
.	TRBV9	TRBJ1-1	.	TGTGCCAGCAGCGTTGGGGTGGGCGACACTGAAGCTTTCTTT	CASSVGVGDTEAFF